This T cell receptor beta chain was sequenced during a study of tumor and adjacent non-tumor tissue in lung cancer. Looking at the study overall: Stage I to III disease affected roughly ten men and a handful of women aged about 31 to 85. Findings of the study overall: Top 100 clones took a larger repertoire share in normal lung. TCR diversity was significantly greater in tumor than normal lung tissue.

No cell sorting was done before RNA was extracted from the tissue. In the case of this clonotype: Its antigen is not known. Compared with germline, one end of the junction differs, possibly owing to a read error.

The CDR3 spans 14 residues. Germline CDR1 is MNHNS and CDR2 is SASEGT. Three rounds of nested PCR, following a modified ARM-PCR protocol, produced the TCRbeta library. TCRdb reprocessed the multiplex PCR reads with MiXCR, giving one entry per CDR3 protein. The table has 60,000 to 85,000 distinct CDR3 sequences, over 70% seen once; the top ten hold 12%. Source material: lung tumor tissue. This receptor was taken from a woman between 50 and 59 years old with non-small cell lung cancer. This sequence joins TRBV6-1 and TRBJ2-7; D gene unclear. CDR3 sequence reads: CASSEEPCSYEQYF. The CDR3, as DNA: TGTGCCAGTAGTGAAGAACCCTGCTCCTACGAGCAGTACTTC.